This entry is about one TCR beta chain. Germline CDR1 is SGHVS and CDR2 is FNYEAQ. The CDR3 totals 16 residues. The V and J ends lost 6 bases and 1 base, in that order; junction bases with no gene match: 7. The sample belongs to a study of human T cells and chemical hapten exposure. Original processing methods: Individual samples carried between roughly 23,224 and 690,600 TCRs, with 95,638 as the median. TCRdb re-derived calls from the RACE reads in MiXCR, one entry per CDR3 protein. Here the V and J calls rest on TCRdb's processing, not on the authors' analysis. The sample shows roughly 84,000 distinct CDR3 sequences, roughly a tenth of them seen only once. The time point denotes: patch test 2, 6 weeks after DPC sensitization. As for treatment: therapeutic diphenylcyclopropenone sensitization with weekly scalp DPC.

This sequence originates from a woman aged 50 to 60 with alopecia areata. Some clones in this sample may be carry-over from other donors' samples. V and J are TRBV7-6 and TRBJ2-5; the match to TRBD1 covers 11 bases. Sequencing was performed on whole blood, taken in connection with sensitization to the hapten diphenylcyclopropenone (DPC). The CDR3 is CASSFGQGALQETQYF. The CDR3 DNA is TGTGCCAGCAGTTTCGGACAGGGGGCTCTCCAAGAGACCCAGTACTTC. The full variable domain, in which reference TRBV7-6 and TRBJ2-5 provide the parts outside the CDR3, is GAGVSQSPRYKVTKRGQDVALRCDPISGHVSLYWYRQALGQGPEFLTYFNYEAQQDKSGLPNDRFSAERPEGSISTLTIQRTEQRDSAMYRCASSFGQGALQETQYFGPGTRLLVL.